These 6 T cell receptor beta chains came from one sample sequenced in a study of blood T cell repertoires in COVID-19 (dated by TCRdb to 2018 to 2021). Library preparation used the immunoSEQ multiplex PCR assay. TCRdb carries this immuneACCESS record with in-frame sequences only. Its versions omit some clonotypes, under half of them owing to an unresolved V gene in the studies checked, with the rest unexplained. For this sample there are approximately 360,000 clones; 80% to 85% appear just once. In total, the top ten clones hold less than 6% of the sample. The sequencing sample was made of PBMCs or T cells enriched from blood (not recorded which). The receptors shown here come from a woman in her 50s who had recovered from COVID-19.

This chain links TRBV11-2 with TRBJ1-1; D unclear. Trimming cost V 5 bases and J 6 bases, with 13 bases left between them. Looked up from germline, CDR1 is SGHAT and CDR2 is FQNNGV. The CDR3 consists of 13 residues. This CDR3 is CASSLHGIAEAFF. CDR3 in DNA: TGTGCCAGCAGCCTACACGGGATCGCTGAAGCTTTCTTT. The whole variable domain, filled in from reference TRBV11-2 and TRBJ1-1, reads EAGVAQSPRYKIIEKRQSVAFWCNPISGHATLYWYQQILGQGPKLLIQFQNNGVVDDSQLPKDRFSAERLKGVDSTLKIQPAKLEDSAVYLCASSLHGIAEAFFGQGTRLTVV.

J is TRBJ1-1 and V is TRBV4-1, with 9 bases lining up with TRBD1. The germline gives CDR1 MGHRA, CDR2 YSYEKL. The V and J ends lost 5 bases and 3 bases, in that order; junction bases with no gene match: 7. The CDR3 covers 15 residues. This chain's CDR3 is CASSDLGQGYTEAFF. The CDR3 DNA is TGCGCCAGCAGCGACCTGGGACAGGGTTACACTGAAGCTTTCTTT.

V usage is TRBV20-1 and J usage is TRBJ1-6; maybe TRBD1 (6 bases). The CDR3 loop spans 14 amino acids. Germline CDR1 reads DFQATT; CDR2 reads SNEGSKA (reference sequence). The germline V and J ends were trimmed by 3 bases and 6 bases, with 12 bases remaining between them. The CDR3 protein is CSASRGAANSPLHF. CDR3 DNA: TGCAGTGCTAGTCGGGGGGCAGCTAATTCACCCCTCCACTTT.

The chain couples TRBV7-2 to TRBJ2-3, with 7 bases matching TRBD1. Germline CDR1 SGHTA, CDR2 FQGNSA. This CDR3 has 15 residues. After removal of 5 bases from V and 6 bases from J, the junction contained 11 bases not matched to a gene. CDR3 nucleotides: TGTGCCAGCAGCCGGGGACAGAGGGGATCTGATACGCAGTATTTT. Its protein product is CASSRGQRGSDTQYF.

This chain links TRBV20-1 with TRBJ2-1, with D perhaps matching TRBD2 (5 bases). The germline V gene encodes CDR1 DFQATT and CDR2 SNEGSKA (reference sequence). Trimming stripped 3 bases from V and 5 bases from J, with 20 bases between. The CDR3 runs to 16 residues. The CDR3: CSASPSRGGGHNEQFF. CDR3 bases: TGCAGTGCTAGTCCCTCTCGCGGCGGCGGGCACAATGAGCAGTTCTTC.

The rearrangement links TRBV19 to TRBJ2-7, with D possibly matching TRBD2 (6 bases). Trimming cost V 1 base and J 4 bases, with 17 bases left between them. Germline CDR1 is LNHDA and CDR2 is SQIVND (reference sequence). CDR3 length equals 16 residues. The CDR3 coding sequence is TGTGCCAGTAGTATAGTCGGGGGAGTTGCGGATTACGAGCAGTACTTC. It encodes CASSIVGGVADYEQYF. The entire variable domain, with the rest obtained from reference TRBV19 and TRBJ2-7, is as follows: DGGITQSPKYLFRKEGQNVTLSCEQNLNHDAMYWYRQDPGQGLRLIYYSQIVNDFQKGDIAEGYSVSREKKESFPLTVTSAQKNPTAFYLCASSIVGGVADYEQYFGPGTRLTVT.